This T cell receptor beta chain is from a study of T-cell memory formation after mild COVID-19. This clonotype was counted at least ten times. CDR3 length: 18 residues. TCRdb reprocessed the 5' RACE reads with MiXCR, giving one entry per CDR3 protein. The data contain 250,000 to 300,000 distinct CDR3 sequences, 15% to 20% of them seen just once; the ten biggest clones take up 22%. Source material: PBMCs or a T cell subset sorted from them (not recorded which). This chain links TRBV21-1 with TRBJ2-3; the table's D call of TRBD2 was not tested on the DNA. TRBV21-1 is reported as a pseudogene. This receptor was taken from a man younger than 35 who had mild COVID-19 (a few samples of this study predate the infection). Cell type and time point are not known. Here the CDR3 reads CASSKESISGGNTDTQYF. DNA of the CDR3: TGTGCCAGCAGCAAAGAGTCGATTAGCGGGGGGAACACAGATACGCAGTATTTT.